The entry below describes one T cell receptor beta chain. The source of the sample is a study of shared clonotypes between healthy human individuals. Study-level information: Aged between 18 and 49, the donors were a couple of women and three men.

Germline CDR1 is SEHNR and CDR2 is FQNEAQ (reference sequence). The J segment lost 3 bases and the V segment lost 4 bases, leaving 4 bases of the junction unmatched. This CDR3 has 15 residues. Splitting the CD4+ cells yielded a CD45RA+ naive subset and a CD45RA-negative memory subset. TCRdb's table, derived via immunoSEQ multiplex PCR, lists solely in-frame clones and lacks some. This sample has 2,500,000 or so clones, with 93% found just once. V and J are TRBV7-9 and TRBJ2-7; 12 positions agree with TRBD2. The material sequenced was naive CD4+ T cells from PBMCs. The sample's subset: CD45RA+ positively selected. This sequence was found in a man younger than 35 in good health. Some clones in this sample may be carry-over from other donors' samples. The CDR3 region is CASSSGTSGYYEQYF. CDR3 nucleotides: TGTGCCAGCAGCTCCGGGACTAGCGGGTACTACGAGCAGTACTTC.